This T cell receptor beta chain was documented in a study of blood T cell repertoires in COVID-19. The assay was immunoSEQ multiplex PCR, and TCRdb's table has in-frame clones only and misses some. The table includes 200,000 or so clones, under 90% detected once. Germline V CDR1 and CDR2: SNHLY, FYNNEI. Deletions cut 5 bases from V and 1 base from J, with 9 bases between. The CDR3 runs 15 residues. The clonotype was recovered from a man aged 25-45 years with active or convalescent COVID-19. Sequencing used peripheral blood. The chain is built from TRBV2 and TRBJ2-6; D is uncertain. In DNA form, the CDR3 reads TGTGCCAGCAGTCAGTCACCGTCTGGGGCCAACGTCCTGACTTTC. The encoded protein is CASSQSPSGANVLTF.